This T cell receptor beta chain was captured in a study of OX40 agonist ivuxolimab in advanced cancers. Study background: The study treated patients with ivuxolimab, an agonistic anti-OX40 (CD134) antibody.

General study points: Expanded clones were, on average, more numerous in CD8+ T cells than in CD4+.

This CDR3 contains 15 residues. V shed 4 bases and J shed 0 bases, with 10 bases lying between them. CDR1 and CDR2 from the germline V gene are SQVTM and ANQGSEA. About this clone itself: Its antigen remains unidentified.

Drawing of blood for sampling happened at baseline, at cycle 4 day 1, and at cycle 7 day 1. TCRdb keeps only in-frame clones here, not all; method: immunoSEQ multiplex PCR. The sample has about 55,000 clones, around 87% seen once. This clonotype was obtained from an adult with an advanced solid tumor such as melanoma, head and neck, liver or kidney cancer. V usage is TRBV29-1 and J usage is TRBJ2-6, with D uncertain. The sample here was CD4+ or CD8+ T cells sorted from blood, taken in a trial of the OX40 agonist ivuxolimab. The CDR3 protein is CSVVENSSGANVLTF. The CDR3 DNA follows: TGCAGCGTTGTAGAGAATAGCTCTGGGGCCAACGTCCTGACTTTC. The full variable domain, rest sourced from reference TRBV29-1 and TRBJ2-6, is SAVISQKPSRDICQRGTSLTIQCQVDSQVTMMFWYRQQPGQSLTLIATANQGSEATYESGFVIDKFPISRPNLTFSTLTVSNMSPEDSSIYLCSVVENSSGANVLTFGAGSRLTVL.